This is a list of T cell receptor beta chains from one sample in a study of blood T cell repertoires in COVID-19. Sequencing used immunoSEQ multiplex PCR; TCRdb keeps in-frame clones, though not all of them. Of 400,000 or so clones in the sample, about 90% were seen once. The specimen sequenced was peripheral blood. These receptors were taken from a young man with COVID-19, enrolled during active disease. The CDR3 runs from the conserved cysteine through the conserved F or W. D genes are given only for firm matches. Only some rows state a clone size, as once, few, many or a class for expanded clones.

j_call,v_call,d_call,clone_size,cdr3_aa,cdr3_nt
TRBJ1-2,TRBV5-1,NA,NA,CASSFGLDSYGYTF,TGCGCCAGCAGCTTCGGACTAGACAGCTATGGCTACACCTTC
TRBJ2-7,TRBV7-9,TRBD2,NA,CASTSSGDRYEQYF,TGTGCCAGCACATCTAGCGGGGATCGCTACGAGCAGTACTTC
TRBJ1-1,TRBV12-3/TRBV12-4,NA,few,CASSPQSTGLAFF,TGTGCCAGCAGTCCCCAAAGTACAGGGTTGGCTTTCTTT
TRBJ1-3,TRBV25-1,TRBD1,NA,CASSPRGTAFSGNTIYF,TGTGCCAGCAGTCCCCGGGGGACAGCCTTCTCTGGAAACACCATATATTTT
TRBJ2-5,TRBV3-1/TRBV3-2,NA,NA,CASSHRRALSQETQYF,TGTGCCAGCAGCCACCGAAGAGCTCTGAGCCAAGAGACCCAGTACTTC
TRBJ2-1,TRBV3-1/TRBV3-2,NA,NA,CASSQDLAGSDNEQFF,TGTGCCAGCAGCCAAGATCTGGCGGGTTCCGACAATGAGCAGTTCTTC
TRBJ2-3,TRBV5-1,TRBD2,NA,CASSLTSGTLADTQYF,TGCGCCAGCAGCTTGACTAGCGGGACCTTGGCAGATACGCAGTATTTT
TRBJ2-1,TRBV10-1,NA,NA,CASSEETSSYNEQFF,TGCGCCAGCAGTGAAGAAACTAGCTCCTACAATGAGCAGTTCTTC
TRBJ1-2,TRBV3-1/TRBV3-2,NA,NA,CASSQAGTYGYTF,TGTGCCAGCAGCCAGGCGGGCACCTATGGCTACACCTTC
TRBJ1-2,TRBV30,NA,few,CAWTLGAGDYGYTF,TGTGCCTGGACACTGGGGGCTGGGGACTATGGCTACACCTTC
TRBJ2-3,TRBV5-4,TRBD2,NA,CASSSPSSGRADTQYF,TGTGCCAGCAGCTCCCCTTCTAGCGGGAGGGCAGATACGCAGTATTTT
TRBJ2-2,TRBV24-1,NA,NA,CATSDAAGRHGELFF,TGTGCCACCAGTGATGCGGCGGGGCGCCACGGGGAGCTGTTTTTT
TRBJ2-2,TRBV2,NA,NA,CASTGGRTGELFF,TGTGCCAGCACGGGGGGCCGCACCGGGGAGCTGTTTTTT
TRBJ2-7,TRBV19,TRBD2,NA,CASSIKASGSIYEQYF,TGTGCCAGTAGTATAAAGGCTAGCGGGAGTATTTACGAGCAGTACTTC
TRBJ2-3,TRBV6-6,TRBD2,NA,CASAAPSGVPDTQYF,TGTGCCAGCGCAGCCCCTAGCGGGGTGCCGGATACGCAGTATTTT
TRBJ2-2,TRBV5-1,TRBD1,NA,CASSRRTGGSGELFF,TGCGCCAGCAGCCGCCGGACAGGGGGATCCGGGGAGCTGTTTTTT
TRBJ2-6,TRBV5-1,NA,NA,CASSPRLVSGANVLTF,TGCGCCAGCAGCCCTAGACTTGTCTCTGGGGCCAACGTCCTGACTTTC